This record concerns one T cell receptor beta chain sequence. Data came from immunoSEQ multiplex PCR; TCRdb stores just in-frame clones and leaves some out. The sample has tens of thousands of clones; 85% to 90% are singletons. These data belong to a study of blood T cell repertoires in COVID-19. CDR1 is LNHDA and CDR2 is SQIVND in the germline V gene (reference sequence). J lost 6 bases, V lost 6 bases, and 6 bases had no gene match. The CDR3 runs 15 residues. This sequence originates from an elderly woman with active COVID-19. The sample comprised peripheral blood. The gene calls are TRBV19 and TRBJ2-1; 12 nucleotides match TRBD2. CDR3 nucleotides: TGTGCCAGTAGCCCTAGCGGGAGGGCCTCCAATGAGCAGTTCTTC. It encodes CASSPSGRASNEQFF.